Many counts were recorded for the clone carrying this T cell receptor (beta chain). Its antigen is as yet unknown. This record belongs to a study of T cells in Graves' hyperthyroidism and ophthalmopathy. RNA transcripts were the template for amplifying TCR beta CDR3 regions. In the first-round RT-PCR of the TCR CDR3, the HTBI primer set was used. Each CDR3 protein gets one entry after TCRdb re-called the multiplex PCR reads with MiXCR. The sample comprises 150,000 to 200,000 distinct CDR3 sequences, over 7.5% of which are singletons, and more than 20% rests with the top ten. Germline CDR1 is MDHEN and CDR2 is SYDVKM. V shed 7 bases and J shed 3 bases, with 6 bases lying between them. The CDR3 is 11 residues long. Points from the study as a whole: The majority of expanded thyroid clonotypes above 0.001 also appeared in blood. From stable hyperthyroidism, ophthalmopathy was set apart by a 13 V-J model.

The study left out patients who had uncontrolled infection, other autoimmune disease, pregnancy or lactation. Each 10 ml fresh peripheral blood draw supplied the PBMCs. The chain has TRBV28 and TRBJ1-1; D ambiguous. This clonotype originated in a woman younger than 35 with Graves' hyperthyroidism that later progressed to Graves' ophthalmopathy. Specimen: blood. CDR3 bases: TGTGCCAGCATGATATACACTGAAGCTTTCTTT. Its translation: CASMIYTEAFF.